This T cell receptor (beta chain) was identified during a study of blood T cells in healthy people across ages. Study-level points and caveats: The percentage of naive T cells correlated strongly with TCR beta diversity.

Germline V gene data show CDR1 as ENHRY and CDR2 as SYGVKD. V lost 11 bases to trimming and J lost 5 bases; unmatched junction nucleotides: 8. The CDR3 length is 13 residues. With regard to this clonotype: Its antigen remains unknown.

Primers used in a second PCR of about 6 to 11 cycles were a sample-barcoded 5' primer and a J-beta primer mix. Via MiXCR, TCRdb re-called the 5' RACE reads, giving one row per CDR3 protein. The sample consists of around 1,100,000 distinct CDR3 sequences, around two fifths of them appearing once. Input material: blood. This rearrangement joins TRBV10-3 to TRBJ1-2, with 10 bases lining up with TRBD1. The sequence derives from a man between 18 and 35 years old in good health. In DNA form, the CDR3 reads TGTGCCGTCGGACAGGGGGTCTTGTATGGCTACACCTTC. It is translated as CAVGQGVLYGYTF.